A single sample is the source of the 9 T cell receptor beta chains below, sequenced in a study of control samples from healthy donors and cancer patients. Only in-frame clones appear in the TCRdb table, and some are missing; sequencing was by immunoSEQ multiplex PCR. The sample consists of about 220,000 clones, 85% to 95% of them appearing once. Sequencing input: blood. Receptor source: a man aged 50 to 60 in good health.

J is TRBJ1-5 and V is TRBV2; 10 bases agree with TRBD1. CDR1 and CDR2 from the germline V gene are SNHLY and FYNNEI. The CDR3 contains 16 residues. V trimming: 5 bases; J trimming: 4 bases; junction bases outside the gene matches: 8. CDR3 coding DNA: TGTGCCAGCAGTCGACGTGACAGGGGGCAAAATCAGCCCCAGCATTTT. Translation: CASSRRDRGQNQPQHF.

The chain combines TRBV21-1 with TRBJ1-2; the table assigns TRBD1, which was not confirmed against the DNA. TRBV21-1 is a known pseudogene. The length of the CDR3 is 13 residues. CDR3 DNA sequence: TGTGCCACTTTTCGGGCAGGGGTAGATGGCTACACCTTC. Translating gives CATFRAGVDGYTF.

V and J are TRBV6-6 and TRBJ1-1; 10 bases match TRBD1. Germline trimming cut 11 bases from V and 4 bases from J; bases unmatched to any gene: 7. Germline CDR1 is MNHNY and CDR2 is SVGAGI (reference sequence). The CDR3 has 13 amino acids. CDR3 coding DNA: TGTGCCGCCCGGGACAGGGGTTCCACTGAAGCTTTCTTT. Translated: CAARDRGSTEAFF.

This rearrangement joins TRBV6-5 to TRBJ1-4; no clear D. This CDR3 has 14 residues. The V end lost 4 bases, the J end lost 3 bases, and 9 bases lay between the germline ends. Germline values: CDR1 MNHEY, CDR2 SVGAGI. The CDR3 loop is CASSSLGANEKLFF. CDR3 in DNA: TGTGCCAGCAGTTCTCTCGGGGCTAATGAAAAACTGTTTTTT.

The chain joins TRBV19 to TRBJ2-5; TRBD2 agrees at 8 bases. Looked up from germline, CDR1 is LNHDA and CDR2 is SQIVND (reference sequence). The V segment lost 6 bases and the J segment 2 bases; nucleotides outside the gene matches: 11. The CDR3 loop spans 16 amino acids. The CDR3 DNA is TGTGCCAGTAGCCGGGGGGGGAAGGCCATTCAAGAGACCCAGTACTTC. This encodes CASSRGGKAIQETQYF.

The CDR3 nucleotides are TGTGCCAGCAGTTTATGGGGAGCTGGGGCCAACGTCCTGACTTTC. This gives the protein CASSLWGAGANVLTF. This chain uses TRBV27 with TRBJ2-6, with D maybe TRBD2 (5 bases). Germline V lookup: CDR1 MNHEY, CDR2 SMNVEV (reference sequence). The CDR3 is 15 amino acids. Between the trimmed V and J ends, which lost 1 base and 2 bases, there was a span of 6 bases.

The J gene is TRBJ1-5, the V gene TRBV7-2, with unresolved D. Trimming took 8 bases from V and 0 from J, leaving 8 bases between them. This CDR3 region has 13 residues. Germline V gene sequence: CDR1 SGHTA, CDR2 FQGNSA. CDR3 DNA: TGTGCCAGCGGATCTAATAGCAATCAGCCCCAGCATTTT. Its translation: CASGSNSNQPQHF. Drawing the rest from reference TRBV7-2 and TRBJ1-5, the complete variable domain is GAGVSQSPSNKVTEKGKDVELRCDPISGHTALYWYRQSLGQGLEFLIYFQGNSAPDKSGLPSDRFSAERTGGSVSTLTIQRTQQEDSAVYLCASGSNSNQPQHFGDGTRLSIL.

The chain employs TRBV5-4 and TRBJ1-1; 10 nucleotides agree with TRBD1. CDR1 is SGHNT and CDR2 is YYREEE in the germline V gene (reference sequence). The CDR3 consists of 16 residues. The V and J ends lost 4 bases and 1 base, in that order; junction bases with no gene match: 7. The CDR3 sequence is CASSPGGQGRNTEAFF. The CDR3 DNA reads as TGTGCCAGCAGCCCGGGGGGACAGGGGCGGAACACTGAAGCTTTCTTT.

J is TRBJ2-7 and V is TRBV5-1; perhaps TRBD1 as D (5 bases). The germline V gene encodes CDR1 SGHRS and CDR2 YFSETQ. CDR3 length: 15 residues. With 3 bases removed from V and 4 bases from J, the gap between germline ends came to 17 bases. The CDR3 region is CASSWETTDTYEQYV. The CDR3 DNA follows: TGCGCCAGCAGCTGGGAAACGACAGACACTTACGAGCAGTACGTC.